What follows is one T cell receptor (beta chain) and its context. This clonotype was seen many times. Which antigen it targets is not known. No clone much larger than this one lies a single base away; base qualities are absent. V is pared back by 3 bases and J by 4 bases, with 11 bases lying between the germline termini. From the germline V gene (reference sequence), CDR1 is DFQATT and CDR2 is SNEGSKA. The cysteine opens and the phenylalanine closes a CDR3 of 13 amino acids. The retained sequence is limited to the CDR3, 39 bases, with the frame set at the first base. The data stem from a study of CD8+CD57+ T cells in acquired aplastic anemia listed by TCRdb under 2018. Notes on the research overall: DNA extracted from sorted CD4+ and CD8+ cells had a mean of approximately 3.3 ug, with a range of 0.2 to 27.4 ug. A CD8+CD57+ expansion meant a frequency higher than the mean frequency seen in healthy subjects. Findings and caveats that apply to the study as a whole: No significant difference in CD8+ Simpson's diversity was found between patients and healthy controls (P=0.060). Around 30 CD8+ CDR3 sequences were found to be shared between patients and controls, but these sequences appeared to be highly expressed in patients and within the immunodominant clones of the patients.

The patients picked for sequencing were ones in whom flow cytometry had shown an expansion of CD8+CD57+ cells. All patients had severe acquired aplastic anemia diagnosed by International Study of Aplastic Anemia and Agranulocytosis and Camitta criteria. At the time blood was sampled, none of the patients had received any therapy. In this study, sorted CD4+ and CD8+ T cells from the blood of healthy subjects and of severe aplastic anemia patients had their TCR repertoires deep-sequenced. Patients were enrolled in the USA under clinicaltrials.gov protocols 00001620, 01623167, 00001397, 00071045, 00081523 and 00961064. Ficoll-Paque density gradient centrifugation was used to isolate peripheral blood mononuclear cells. Before DNA was extracted, CD4+ and CD8+ T cells were sorted using either FACS or magnetic beads. Genomic DNA served as template for TCR beta VDJ combination and CDR3 sequence profiling. TCR repertoire sequencing was run on an Illumina HiSeq 2000. As for how the authors treated the data: Repertoires were assessed using TRBV/TRBJ rearrangement plots, CDR3 size and DJ length profiles, and Simpson's diversity index. The most abundant DNA sequence in the deep sequencing data was taken as the immunodominant clone. CDR3 amino acid sequences were checked for sharing between subjects and were compared against published repertoires and the VDJdb database. Clones were called with MiXCR by TCRdb after fastp trimmed the public reads at Q25, and only in-frame beta chains were retained. Each CDR3 protein gets just one entry, which takes the most common genes and DNA from the rows behind it. The authors' filters were not applied to this entry. This sample holds about half a million distinct CDR3 sequences; about a third were observed only once. The ten largest clones take up under 0.95% of the sample.

The V and J genes are TRBV20-1 and TRBJ2-3; TRBD2 is a weak D gene call, 6 bases matching. The material sequenced was sorted CD4+, CD8+, or CD8+CD57+ T cells (not recorded which) from PBMCs. The TCR originated in a human donor with aplastic anemia. The nucleotides are TGCAGTGCTAGCACATCTAGCGCAGATACGCAGTATTTT. It is translated as CSASTSSADTQYF.